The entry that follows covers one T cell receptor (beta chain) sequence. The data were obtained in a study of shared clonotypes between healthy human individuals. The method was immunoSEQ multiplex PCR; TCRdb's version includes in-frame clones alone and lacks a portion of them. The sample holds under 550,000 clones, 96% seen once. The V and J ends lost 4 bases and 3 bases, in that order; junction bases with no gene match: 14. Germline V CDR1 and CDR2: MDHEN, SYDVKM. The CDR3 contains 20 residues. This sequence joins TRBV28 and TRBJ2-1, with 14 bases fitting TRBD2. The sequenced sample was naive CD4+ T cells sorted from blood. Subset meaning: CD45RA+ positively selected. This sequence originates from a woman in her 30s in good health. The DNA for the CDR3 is TGTGCCAGCAGTTCCACCCCCGGGACTAGCGGGAGAAGGTTCTACAATGAGCAGTTCTTC. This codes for CASSSTPGTSGRRFYNEQFF. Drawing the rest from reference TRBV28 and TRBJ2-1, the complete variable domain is DVKVTQSSRYLVKRTGEKVFLECVQDMDHENMFWYRQDPGLGLRLIYFSYDVKMKEKGDIPEGYSVSREKKERFSLILESASTNQTSMYLCASSSTPGTSGRRFYNEQFFGPGTRLTVL.